Shown below are 31 T cell receptor beta chains from a single sample sequenced in a study of blood T cell repertoires in COVID-19. Measured with immunoSEQ multiplex PCR; TCRdb has only the in-frame clones, and not every one. The repertoire has 99,000 or so clones, 86% of them found once; the top ten carry roughly 13%. The specimen was peripheral blood. These receptors originate from a woman aged 60-70 years in a cohort sampled during active or convalescent COVID-19.

V is TRBV5-1 and J is TRBJ1-2, with D unresolved. Germline CDR1 SGHRS, CDR2 YFSETQ. Trimming pared 1 base from V and 0 bases from J, leaving 13 bases between. The CDR3 has 16 residues. The CDR3 DNA follows: TGCGCCAGCAGCTTGTTTATTGGAGATTCTAACTATGGCTACACCTTC. Protein: CASSLFIGDSNYGYTF.

The chain couples TRBV5-1 to TRBJ1-2; 11 bases fit TRBD1. This CDR3 is 18 amino acids long. After removal of 2 bases from V and 1 base from J, the junction contained 10 bases not matched to a gene. The germline V gene has CDR1 SGHRS and CDR2 YFSETQ. The CDR3 DNA reads as TGCGCCAGCAGCTTTGAAGGGGACAGGGGGGCCTATAACTATGGCTACACCTTC. Translated: CASSFEGDRGAYNYGYTF.

J is TRBJ1-1 and V is TRBV14; possibly TRBD1 for D (6 bases). This CDR3 region has 13 residues. V lost 5 bases to trimming and J lost 1 base, with 8 bases between them. Germline loops: CDR1 SGHDN, CDR2 FVKESK. The CDR3 here is CASSARGNTEAFF. The CDR3 coding sequence is TGTGCCAGCAGCGCCAGGGGGAACACTGAAGCTTTCTTT.

CDR3 in DNA: TGTGCCAGCTCACCACGAGACAGGGGGATAAATTCACCCCTCCACTTT. This sequence encodes CASSPRDRGINSPLHF. This chain links TRBV18 with TRBJ1-6; 9 bases fit TRBD1. This CDR3 contains 16 residues. Germline loops: CDR1 KGHSH, CDR2 LQKENI. The junction had 5 bases not matched to a gene; V was cut back by 1 base and J by 7 bases.

The V call is TRBV10-3, the J call TRBJ2-1; 9 bases map to TRBD2. This CDR3 region has 15 residues. Losses at the gene ends were 2 bases for V and 9 bases for J; bases not matched to a gene: 8. Germline assignment: CDR1 ENHRY and CDR2 SYGVKD. CDR3 coding DNA: TGTGCCATCAGTGAGCGGTTAGCGGGGGCGGTTGAGCAGTTCTTC. Its translation: CAISERLAGAVEQFF.

The genes are TRBV5-8 and TRBJ2-2, with D possibly matching TRBD1 (5 bases). The CDR3 sequence is 14 residues long. The V gene's germline CDR1 is SGHTS and CDR2 YDEGEE. V was cut by 2 bases and J by 3 bases, with 8 bases left in between. The CDR3 DNA is TGTGCCAGCAGCTTCGGCAGGGACACCGGGGAGCTGTTTTTT. Protein sequence: CASSFGRDTGELFF.

The rearrangement joins TRBV7-2 to TRBJ2-7, with 9 bases lining up with TRBD2. CDR1 is SGHTA and CDR2 is FQGNSA in the germline V gene. The V and J ends lost 0 bases and 4 bases, in that order; junction bases with no gene match: 7. This CDR3 comprises 16 residues. This chain's CDR3 is CASSLAGAGGMYEQYF. The CDR3, as DNA: TGTGCCAGCAGCTTAGCGGGAGCGGGGGGTATGTACGAGCAGTACTTC.

V usage is TRBV6-6 and J usage is TRBJ2-1, with 10 bases fitting TRBD2. V was pared by 6 bases and J by 5 bases, with 10 bases of the junction left unmatched. Germline CDR1 MNHNY, CDR2 SVGAGI (reference sequence). The length of the CDR3 is 16 residues. The CDR3, as DNA: TGTGCCAGCAGCCATCGGCTAGCGGGGGCCCACAATGAGCAGTTCTTC. Residues: CASSHRLAGAHNEQFF.

The chain recombines TRBV6-5 with TRBJ1-5; TRBD1 aligns across 7 bases. CDR1 and CDR2 (germline): MNHEY, SVGAGI. Losses at the gene ends were 7 bases for V and 0 bases for J; bases not matched to a gene: 3. The CDR3 has 14 residues. Here the CDR3 DNA reads TGTGCCAGCAAAAACAGGGGTAGCAATCAGCCCCAGCATTTT. This translates into CASKNRGSNQPQHF.

This chain connects TRBV7-9 to TRBJ2-3; 9 bases match TRBD2. Germline CDR1 SEHNR, CDR2 FQNEAQ (reference sequence). The CDR3 sequence is 15 residues long. V was pared by 2 bases and J by 2 bases, with 2 bases of the junction left unmatched. For the CDR3, the DNA is TGTGCCAGCAGCTTACCTAGCGGGACCACAGATACGCAGTATTTT. It yields the protein CASSLPSGTTDTQYF.

The chain employs TRBV6-4 and TRBJ1-4, with D possibly matching TRBD1 (5 bases). The CDR3 covers 13 residues. Germline CDR1 and CDR2: MRHNA and SNTAGT. V lost 5 bases and J 5 bases, leaving 9 bases between the germline ends. CDR3 amino acids: CASSNRPNEKLFF. In DNA, the CDR3 is TGTGCCAGCAGTAACAGGCCCAATGAAAAACTGTTTTTT.

This rearrangement joins TRBV20-1 to TRBJ2-3; D is possibly TRBD1 (6 bases). The CDR3 spans 15 residues. CDR1 is DFQATT and CDR2 is SNEGSKA in the germline V gene (reference sequence). Trimming shortened V by 3 bases and J by 0 bases, and 13 bases separated the two germline ends. In DNA form, the CDR3 reads TGCAGTGCTAGTCAGGGACACGTTAGCACAGATACGCAGTATTTT. It yields the protein CSASQGHVSTDTQYF.

The CDR3 DNA sequence: TGTGCCAGCAGCGAACGTGTAAGGCGGGCCTCGTACACTGAAGCTTTCTTT. Residues: CASSERVRRASYTEAFF. J is TRBJ1-1 and V is TRBV2; D remains ambiguous. The CDR3 loop spans 17 amino acids. Germline V gene lookup returns CDR1 SNHLY and CDR2 FYNNEI. V shed 6 bases and J shed 3 bases, with 23 bases lying between them.

This chain uses TRBV30 with TRBJ1-2; TRBD1 aligns across 8 bases. The ends lost 2 bases at V and 5 bases at J; junction bases unmatched: 10. CDR3 length: 15 amino acids. Germline V gene data show CDR1 as GTSNPN and CDR2 as SVGIG (reference sequence). The CDR3 coding sequence is TGTGCCTGGAGTCTTCCCGGGACAGGAGTTTATGGCTACACCTTC. Encoded protein: CAWSLPGTGVYGYTF.

The chain joins TRBV2 to TRBJ2-2; TRBD2 is a possible D gene (5 bases). Germline CDR1 and CDR2: SNHLY and FYNNEI. Trimming pared 8 bases from V and 1 base from J, leaving 14 bases between. This CDR3 comprises 15 residues. CDR3 in DNA: TGTGCCAGCGAAGTCGGGAATTTGAACACCGGGGAGCTGTTTTTT. Translated, it gives CASEVGNLNTGELFF.

The chain joins TRBV5-1 to TRBJ1-4; no definite D call. The germline CDR1 and CDR2 sequences are SGHRS and YFSETQ. V lost 2 bases, J lost 5 bases, and 16 bases lay in between. The CDR3 has 16 amino acids. Here the CDR3 reads CASSFAGALFNEKLFF. CDR3 coding DNA: TGCGCCAGCAGCTTTGCAGGCGCGCTTTTCAATGAAAAACTGTTTTTT. Variable domain in full (rest from reference TRBV5-1 and TRBJ1-4): KAGVTQTPRYLIKTRGQQVTLSCSPISGHRSVSWYQQTPGQGLQFLFEYFSETQRNKGNFPGRFSGRQFSNSRSEMNVSTLELGDSALYLCASSFAGALFNEKLFFGSGTQLSVL.

This chain joins TRBV27 and TRBJ1-1; 7 bases match TRBD1. Germline V CDR1 and CDR2: MNHEY, SMNVEV (reference sequence). The CDR3 has 15 residues. Losses at the gene ends were 6 bases for V and 4 bases for J; bases not matched to a gene: 11. In DNA, the CDR3 is TGTGCCAGCAGCCCATGGCAGGGGGGAATCACTGAAGCTTTCTTT. It encodes CASSPWQGGITEAFF.

This chain joins TRBV28 and TRBJ1-1, with TRBD1 matching 8 bases. V was clipped by 5 bases and J by 5 bases; unmatched bases: 10. Looked up from germline, CDR1 is MDHEN and CDR2 is SYDVKM. The CDR3 is 15 amino acids. This CDR3 is CASSTSDRVETEAFF. The CDR3 DNA sequence: TGTGCCAGCAGTACATCGGACAGGGTAGAGACTGAAGCTTTCTTT.

The gene calls are TRBV5-5 and TRBJ1-3, with a tentative D call TRBD1 (5 bases). This CDR3 is 16 amino acids long. V was trimmed by 3 bases and J by 2 bases, leaving 15 bases between them. CDR1 and CDR2 from the germline V gene are SGHKS and YYEKEE (reference sequence). Here the CDR3 DNA reads TGTGCCAGCAGCTCCGCCGGGGGGTTGCCTGGAAACACCATATATTTT. This encodes CASSSAGGLPGNTIYF.

V gene TRBV5-4 combines with J gene TRBJ2-5; 12 positions match TRBD2. The CDR3 consists of 16 residues. Trimming at V came to 0 bases and at J to 4 bases, leaving 4 bases not matched to a gene. Germline CDR1 and CDR2: SGHNT and YYREEE (reference sequence). The CDR3 is CASSLEASGRGETQYF. The CDR3 DNA reads TGTGCCAGCAGCTTGGAGGCTAGCGGGAGGGGAGAGACCCAGTACTTC.

This clone was seen a single time. J is TRBJ1-4 and V is TRBV4-1, with a possible D match to TRBD1 (6 bases). CDR3 length equals 16 residues. Germline loops: CDR1 MGHRA, CDR2 YSYEKL. Deletions cut 5 bases from V and 4 bases from J, with 17 bases between. The CDR3 is CASSAARQASNEKLFF. In DNA form, the CDR3 reads TGCGCCAGCAGCGCAGCTAGACAGGCGAGTAATGAAAAACTGTTTTTT.

The rearrangement links TRBV5-1 to TRBJ1-1; 8 positions agree with TRBD1. V dropped 4 bases and J dropped 4; count of bases not matched to a gene: 9. This CDR3 spans 15 amino acids. CDR1 is SGHRS, CDR2 YFSETQ, per germline. The CDR3 DNA reads as TGCGCCAGCAGCCTCGGGCAGGGGGCCATCACTGAAGCTTTCTTT. Translation: CASSLGQGAITEAFF.

The sample holds a few counts of this clone. The gene calls are TRBV21-1 and TRBJ2-7; the table assigns TRBD2, which was not confirmed against the DNA. TRBV21-1 corresponds to a pseudogene. The CDR3 contains 16 residues. The CDR3 DNA is TGTGCCAGCAGCACCGCCCGACTAGCGGCCTCCTACGAGCAGTACTTC. It specifies CASSTARLAASYEQYF.

V usage is TRBV15 and J usage is TRBJ2-1; TRBD2 might be the D (6 bases). The V end was cut by 2 bases, the J end by 6 bases, with 14 bases between. Germline-derived CDR1 and CDR2 are LNHNV and YYDKDF (reference sequence). CDR3 length: 15 amino acids. CDR3 DNA sequence: TGTGCCACCAGCAGATCGAGACTAGAGGGCAATGAGCAGTTCTTC. Its protein product is CATSRSRLEGNEQFF.

The V and J genes are TRBV6-5 and TRBJ2-7, with 11 bases fitting TRBD1. With V trimmed by 11 bases and J by 6 bases, 12 bases remained unmatched. This CDR3 has 14 amino acids. In germline, CDR1 is MNHEY, CDR2 SVGAGI. CDR3 nucleotide sequence: TGTGCCGCCAACCCCGGGACAGGGGGTGGCGAGCAGTACTTC. Protein sequence: CAANPGTGGGEQYF.

The rearrangement uses TRBV28 and TRBJ1-1; no firm D call. Trimming left V 2 bases short and J 0 bases short, with 10 bases between. This CDR3 is 15 amino acids long. CDR1 and CDR2 from the germline V gene are MDHEN and SYDVKM. The CDR3 nucleotides read TGTGCCAGCAGTTTAGGAGGTGGGGTGAACACTGAAGCTTTCTTT. Amino acid sequence: CASSLGGGVNTEAFF.

This rearrangement joins TRBV5-1 to TRBJ1-2; D might be TRBD1 (6 bases). This CDR3 has 15 amino acids. Trimming cost V 1 base and J 3 bases, with 13 bases left between them. The germline CDR1 and CDR2 sequences are SGHRS and YFSETQ. The DNA for the CDR3 is TGCGCCAGCAGCTTGACCCAGGGGAGTGACTATGGCTACACCTTC. It is translated as CASSLTQGSDYGYTF.

The V and J genes are TRBV28 and TRBJ2-7; D is unclear. The CDR3 consists of 14 residues. V lost 5 bases and J lost 7, with 18 bases in between. Germline V gene lookup returns CDR1 MDHEN and CDR2 SYDVKM. The CDR3 loop is CASSTSGRVREQYF. In DNA form, the CDR3 reads TGTGCCAGCAGTACTTCCGGTCGAGTCCGAGAGCAGTACTTC.

V is TRBV25-1 and J is TRBJ2-3, with D possibly being TRBD2 (5 bases). Germline CDR1 reads MGHDK; CDR2 reads SYGVNS. The CDR3 covers 16 residues. With 3 bases removed from V and 0 bases from J, the gap between germline ends came to 13 bases. The CDR3 protein is CASSDSSLSSTDTQYF. CDR3 nucleotides: TGTGCCAGCAGTGACTCTAGCCTCTCTAGCACAGATACGCAGTATTTT.

A few counts support this clone. V usage is TRBV18 and J usage is TRBJ1-1; TRBD1 might be the D (5 bases). Germline CDR1 and CDR2: KGHSH and LQKENI. The CDR3 is 13 amino acids. V was pared by 4 bases and J by 0 bases, with 6 bases between. The CDR3 is CASSQTVNTEAFF. In DNA, the CDR3 is TGTGCCAGCTCACAGACAGTGAACACTGAAGCTTTCTTT.

The chain links TRBV7-6 to TRBJ2-1; the D gene is possibly TRBD2 (6 bases). Germline CDR1 and CDR2: SGHVS and FNYEAQ. The germline V and J ends were trimmed by 1 base and 0 bases, with 10 bases remaining between them. The CDR3 runs 16 residues. The CDR3 bases are TGTGCCAGCAGCTTAGGACTAGAAGACTCCTACAATGAGCAGTTCTTC. Translating it yields CASSLGLEDSYNEQFF.